The source of this T cell receptor beta chain is a study of CD8+CD57+ T cells in acquired aplastic anemia. Study summary: Each DNA sample taken from sorted CD4+ and CD8+ cells came to about 3.2 ug on average.

To note about this clonotype: Its antigen is as yet unknown.

Genomic DNA provided the template from which TCR beta VDJ and CDR3 profiles were obtained. TCRdb reanalysed the reads using MiXCR and keeps one entry per CDR3 protein. Of 200,000 or so distinct CDR3 sequences listed, more than 55% are singletons. Study outcomes and limitations: The number of CD8+ CDR3 sequences shared by patients and controls was approximately 28. The CD8+ Simpson's diversity of patients and controls was not significantly different.

The authors sequenced patients whose flow cytometry had shown CD8+CD57+ cell expansion. The receptor was isolated from a human donor with aplastic anemia. Sequencing was done on a sample of sorted CD4+, CD8+, or CD8+CD57+ T cells (not recorded which) from PBMCs.

CDR3 sequence reads: CATSWGGKDTQYF. Written as DNA, the CDR3 is TGTGCCACCTCTTGGGGGGGGAAAGATACGCAGTATTTT. The chain combines TRBV6-5 with TRBJ2-3, with 7 positions matching TRBD2. CDR3 length: 13 amino acids. After removal of 10 bases from V and 5 bases from J, the junction contained 9 bases not matched to a gene. CDR1 and CDR2 (germline): MNHEY, SVGAGI.